The 2 T cell receptor beta chains presented below share a single source sample, sequenced in a study of high-grade serous ovarian cancer treatment subgroups. Clones were sequenced by immunoSEQ multiplex PCR, and TCRdb holds only the in-frame ones, with some missing. The table has about 4,500 clones, 70% to 80% seen once. Tumor samples were obtained before definitive surgery or chemotherapy. What was sequenced was tumor tissue. These receptor sequences come from a human donor with high-grade serous ovarian cancer.

The genes are TRBV29-1 and TRBJ2-3; 8 bases are shared with TRBD1. Per the germline V gene, CDR1 is SQVTM and CDR2 is ANQGSEA. The CDR3 has 14 residues. Unmatched junction bases numbered 3, after V lost 1 base and J lost 3 bases. The CDR3 coding sequence is TGCAGCGTTGAAGGGACAGGGAGTACAGATACGCAGTATTTT. Translated: CSVEGTGSTDTQYF.

The rearrangement links TRBV7-6 to TRBJ2-7; D is possibly TRBD1 (6 bases). Germline V gives CDR1 SGHVS, CDR2 FNYEAQ. The CDR3 is made up of 15 amino acids. V was shortened by 3 bases and J by 2 bases, with 14 bases between the two germline ends. DNA for the CDR3: TGTGCCAGCAGCTTGGACCCCGACAGGCCCTACGAGCAGTACTTC. Translating it yields CASSLDPDRPYEQYF.